This T cell receptor (beta chain) was observed in a study of CD8 T cells in Susac syndrome. Study-wide context: Patients with Susac syndrome who were sequenced included over five with active disease and eight or nine in remission. When blood was drawn, patients with Susac syndrome were on intravenous immunoglobulin alone, on corticosteroids, or therapy-naive.

Study-level results: No clonal expansion appeared among CD4+ T cells in Susac patients.

Sequencing of TCR beta drew on CD8+ and CD4+ T cells from blood. V lost 5 bases, J lost 0 bases, and 13 bases lay in between. CDR1 LNHDA and CDR2 SQIVND come from the germline V gene (reference sequence). The CDR3 is 16 residues long. Points on this clonotype: What it binds is not known.

RNA in amounts of roughly 0.5 to 1 ug was reverse transcribed with random hexamers. MiXCR, applied by TCRdb to the immunoSEQ multiplex PCR reads, yields one record per CDR3 protein. The table shows tens of thousands of distinct CDR3 sequences, with under 95% occurring only once. The V gene is TRBV19, the J gene TRBJ2-2, with D perhaps being TRBD1 or TRBD2 (5 bases each). This sequence originates from a human donor with Susac syndrome. The source material was CD4+ T cells from PBMCs. The CDR3 loop is CASSLGTAANTGELFF. Written as DNA, the CDR3 is TGTGCCAGTAGTCTGGGGACGGCCGCGAACACCGGGGAGCTGTTTTTT.